The clone carrying this T cell receptor (beta chain) was detected only a few times. The target antigen is unknown. TCR beta cDNA libraries had unique molecular identifiers. TCRdb analysed the PCR reads with MiXCR anew, one entry per CDR3 protein. The data contain about 570,000 distinct CDR3 sequences, 30% to 40% of them singletons. The sample comes from a study of post-analysis software for immune sequencing data. Regarding the study as a whole: Five or six TRBV segments were significantly more frequent in patients than in controls. TRBV5-6, TRBV5-1 and TRBV20-1 were among these segments.

CDR3 length: 16 residues. The germline V gene has CDR1 MDHEN and CDR2 SYDVKM. Trimming removed 2 bases from V and 3 bases from J; junction bases left unmatched: 7. Material for sequencing was blood. V and J are TRBV28 and TRBJ2-4, with 7 bases identical to TRBD1. This clonotype was obtained from a girl aged 2-17 years with multiple sclerosis. CDR3: CASSLMRGLGKNIQYF. As DNA, the CDR3 is TGTGCCAGCAGTTTAATGAGGGGGCTTGGCAAAAACATTCAGTACTTC.